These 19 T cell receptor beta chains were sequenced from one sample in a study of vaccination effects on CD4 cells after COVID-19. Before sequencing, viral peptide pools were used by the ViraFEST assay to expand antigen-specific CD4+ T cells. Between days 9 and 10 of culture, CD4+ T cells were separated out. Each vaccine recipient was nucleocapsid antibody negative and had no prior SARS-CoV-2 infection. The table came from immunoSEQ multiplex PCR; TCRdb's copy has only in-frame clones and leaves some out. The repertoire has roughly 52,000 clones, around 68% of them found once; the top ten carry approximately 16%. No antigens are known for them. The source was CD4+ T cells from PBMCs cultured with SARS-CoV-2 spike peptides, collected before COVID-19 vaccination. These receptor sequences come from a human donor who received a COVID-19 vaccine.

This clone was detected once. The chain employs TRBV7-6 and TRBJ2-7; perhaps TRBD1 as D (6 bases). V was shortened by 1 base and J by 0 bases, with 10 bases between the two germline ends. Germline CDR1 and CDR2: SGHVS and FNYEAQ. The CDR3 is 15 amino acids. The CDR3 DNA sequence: TGTGCCAGCAGCTTAGACAGGGCAGTCTCCTACGAGCAGTACTTC. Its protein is CASSLDRAVSYEQYF. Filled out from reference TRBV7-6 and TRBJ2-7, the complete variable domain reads GAGVSQSPRYKVTKRGQDVALRCDPISGHVSLYWYRQALGQGPEFLTYFNYEAQQDKSGLPNDRFSAERPEGSISTLTIQRTEQRDSAMYRCASSLDRAVSYEQYFGPGTRLTVT.

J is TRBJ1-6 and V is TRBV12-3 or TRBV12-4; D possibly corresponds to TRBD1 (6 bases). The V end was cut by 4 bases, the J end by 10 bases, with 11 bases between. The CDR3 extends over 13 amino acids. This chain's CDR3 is CASSSGQYSPLHF. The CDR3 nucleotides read TGTGCCAGCAGTTCCGGACAGTACTCACCCCTCCACTTT.

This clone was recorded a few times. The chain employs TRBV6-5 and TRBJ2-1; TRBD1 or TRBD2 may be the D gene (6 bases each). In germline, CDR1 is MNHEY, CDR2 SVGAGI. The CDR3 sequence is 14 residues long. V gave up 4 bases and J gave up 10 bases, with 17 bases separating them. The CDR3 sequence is CASSSRGGQGEQFF. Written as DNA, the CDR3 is TGTGCCAGCAGTTCCCGAGGGGGGCAGGGGGAGCAGTTCTTC.

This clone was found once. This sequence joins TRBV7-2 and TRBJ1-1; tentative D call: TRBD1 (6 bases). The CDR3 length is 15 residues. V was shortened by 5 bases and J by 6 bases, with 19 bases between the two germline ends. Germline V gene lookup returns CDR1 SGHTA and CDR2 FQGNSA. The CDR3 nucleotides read TGTGCCAGCAGCCCGCGGGGGGGCATGAAACCTGAAGCTTTCTTT. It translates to CASSPRGGMKPEAFF.

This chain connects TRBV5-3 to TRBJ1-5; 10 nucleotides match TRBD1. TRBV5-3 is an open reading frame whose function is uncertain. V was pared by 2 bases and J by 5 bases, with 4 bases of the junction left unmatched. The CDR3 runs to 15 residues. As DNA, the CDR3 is TGTGCCAGAAGCTTTAGGGACAGGGGTGATCAGCCCCAGCATTTT. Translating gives CARSFRDRGDQPQHF.

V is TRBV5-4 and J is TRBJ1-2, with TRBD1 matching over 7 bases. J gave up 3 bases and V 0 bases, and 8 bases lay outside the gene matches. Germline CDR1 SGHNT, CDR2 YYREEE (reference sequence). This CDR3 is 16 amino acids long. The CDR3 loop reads CASSLARGQSYYGYTF. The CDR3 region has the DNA TGTGCCAGCAGCTTGGCCAGGGGACAGTCCTACTATGGCTACACCTTC.

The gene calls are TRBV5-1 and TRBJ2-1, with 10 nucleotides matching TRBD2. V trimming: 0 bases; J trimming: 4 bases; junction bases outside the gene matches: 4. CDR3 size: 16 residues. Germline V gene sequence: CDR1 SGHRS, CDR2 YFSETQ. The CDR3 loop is CASSLAPSGGYNEQFF. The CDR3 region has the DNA TGCGCCAGCAGCTTGGCCCCTAGCGGGGGATACAATGAGCAGTTCTTC.

The CDR3 loop is CASSQGQGETQYF. Written as DNA, the CDR3 is TGTGCCAGCAGCCAGGGCCAGGGAGAGACCCAGTACTTC. V and J are TRBV14 and TRBJ2-5; a weak D match, TRBD1 (5 bases). The germline V gene has CDR1 SGHDN and CDR2 FVKESK. V was trimmed by 3 bases and J by 4 bases, leaving 9 bases between them. The CDR3 runs to 13 residues.

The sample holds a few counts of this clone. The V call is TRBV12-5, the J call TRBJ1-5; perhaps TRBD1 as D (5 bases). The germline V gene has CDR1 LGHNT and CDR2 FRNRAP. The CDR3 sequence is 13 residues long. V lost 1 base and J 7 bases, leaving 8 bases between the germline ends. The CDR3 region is CASGLGSGQPQHF. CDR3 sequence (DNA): TGTGCTAGTGGTTTGGGTTCAGGGCAGCCCCAGCATTTT.

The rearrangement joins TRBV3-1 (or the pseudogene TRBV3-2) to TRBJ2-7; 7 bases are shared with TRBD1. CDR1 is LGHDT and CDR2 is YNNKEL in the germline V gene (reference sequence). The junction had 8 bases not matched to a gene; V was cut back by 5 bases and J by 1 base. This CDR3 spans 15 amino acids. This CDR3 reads CASSGKAGGSYEQYF. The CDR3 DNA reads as TGTGCCAGCAGCGGAAAGGCAGGGGGTTCCTACGAGCAGTACTTC.

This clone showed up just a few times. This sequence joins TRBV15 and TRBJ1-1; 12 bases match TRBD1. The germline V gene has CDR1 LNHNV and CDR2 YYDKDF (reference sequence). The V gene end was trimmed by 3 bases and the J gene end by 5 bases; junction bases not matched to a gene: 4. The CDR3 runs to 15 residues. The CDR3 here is CATSRGDRGPTEAFF. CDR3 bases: TGTGCCACCAGCAGGGGGGACAGGGGGCCAACTGAAGCTTTCTTT.

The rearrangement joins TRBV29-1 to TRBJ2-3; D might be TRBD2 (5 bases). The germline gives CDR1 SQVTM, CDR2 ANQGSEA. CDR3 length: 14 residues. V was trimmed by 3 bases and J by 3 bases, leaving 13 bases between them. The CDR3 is CSVDFSTGTDTQYF. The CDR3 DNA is TGCAGCGTTGATTTCAGCACGGGGACAGATACGCAGTATTTT.

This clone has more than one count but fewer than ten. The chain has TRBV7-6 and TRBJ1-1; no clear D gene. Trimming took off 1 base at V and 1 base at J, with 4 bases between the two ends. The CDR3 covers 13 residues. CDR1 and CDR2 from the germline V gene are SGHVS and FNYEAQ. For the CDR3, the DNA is TGTGCCAGCAGCTTAGGGGAGAACACTGAAGCTTTCTTT. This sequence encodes CASSLGENTEAFF.

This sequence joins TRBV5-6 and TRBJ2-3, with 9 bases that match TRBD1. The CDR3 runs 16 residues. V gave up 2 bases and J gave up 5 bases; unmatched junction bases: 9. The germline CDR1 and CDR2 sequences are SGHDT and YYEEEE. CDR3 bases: TGTGCCAGCAGCTTCAGGGACAGGGTTTATGTAGATACGCAGTATTTT. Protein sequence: CASSFRDRVYVDTQYF.

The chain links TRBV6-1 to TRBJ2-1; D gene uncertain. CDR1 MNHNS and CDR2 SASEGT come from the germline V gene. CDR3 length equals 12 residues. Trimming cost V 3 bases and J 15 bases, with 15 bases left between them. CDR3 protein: CASSDYARGVFF. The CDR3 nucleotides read TGTGCCAGCAGTGATTACGCCCGCGGCGTGTTCTTC.

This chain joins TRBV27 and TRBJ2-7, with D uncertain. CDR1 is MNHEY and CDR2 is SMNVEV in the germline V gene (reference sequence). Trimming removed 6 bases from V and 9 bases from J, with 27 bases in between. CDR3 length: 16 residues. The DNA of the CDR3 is TGTGCCAGCAGCCCCCTTAACCGGTTTGAATTTACACCGCAGTACTTC. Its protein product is CASSPLNRFEFTPQYF.

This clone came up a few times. CDR3 coding DNA: TGCAGCGTCGTTTTGGGGGCGGGAGAGCAGTTCTTC. Amino acid sequence: CSVVLGAGEQFF. The rearrangement joins TRBV29-1 to TRBJ2-1; the D call may be TRBD1 or TRBD2 (6 bases each). Germline CDR1 SQVTM, CDR2 ANQGSEA. V lost 6 bases and J lost 10, with 16 bases in between. This CDR3 contains 12 residues.

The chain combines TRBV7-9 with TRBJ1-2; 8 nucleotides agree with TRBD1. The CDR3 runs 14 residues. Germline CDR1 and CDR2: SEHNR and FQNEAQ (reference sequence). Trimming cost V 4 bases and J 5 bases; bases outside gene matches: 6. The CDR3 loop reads CASSSTGGSYGYTF. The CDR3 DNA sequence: TGTGCCAGCAGCTCAACAGGGGGGTCGTATGGCTACACCTTC.

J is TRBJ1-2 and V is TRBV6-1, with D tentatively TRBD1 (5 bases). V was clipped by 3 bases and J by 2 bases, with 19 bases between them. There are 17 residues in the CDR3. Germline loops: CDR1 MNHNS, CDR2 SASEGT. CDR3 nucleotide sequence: TGTGCCAGCAGTGATAGGGGCCGACACGCCAGAAACTATGGCTACACCTTC. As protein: CASSDRGRHARNYGYTF.